These 30 T cell receptor beta chains share one sample of origin, sequenced in a study of control samples from healthy donors and cancer patients. Using immunoSEQ multiplex PCR, the repertoire was profiled, and TCRdb retains in-frame clones only, with some absent. The sample includes fewer than 500,000 clones, around 90% seen only once; the top ten take about 6.3%. The sequenced sample was PBMCs. The receptor source for this set is a man aged 35-49 years with head and neck cancer.

J is TRBJ1-1 and V is TRBV7-2, with TRBD1 matching 8 bases. CDR3 length equals 14 residues. The V gene's germline CDR1 is SGHTA and CDR2 FQGNSA. The V and J ends lost 5 bases and 1 base, in that order; junction bases with no gene match: 3. The CDR3 spells CASSATGGNTEAFF. The CDR3 DNA sequence: TGTGCCAGCAGCGCAACAGGGGGGAACACTGAAGCTTTCTTT.

The V call is TRBV19, the J call TRBJ1-2; possible D gene TRBD1, 5 bases. Germline values: CDR1 LNHDA, CDR2 SQIVND (reference sequence). V lost 6 bases and J 5 bases, leaving 22 bases between the germline ends. The CDR3 runs 16 residues. CDR3 coding DNA: TGTGCCAGTAGAGCGTACAGCGGGGACGGGGGATATGGCTACACCTTC. This sequence encodes CASRAYSGDGGYGYTF.

Only one count was recorded for this clone. J is TRBJ1-1 and V is TRBV5-8; 9 bases agree with TRBD1. CDR1 and CDR2 (germline): SGHTS, YDEGEE. Losses at the gene ends were 3 bases for V and 5 bases for J; bases not matched to a gene: 17. The CDR3 covers 18 residues. CDR3 DNA: TGTGCCAGCAGCTCGCAAAACCGCGGGACAGGGTCGGGGACTGAAGCTTTCTTT. Its protein is CASSSQNRGTGSGTEAFF. The complete variable domain, with remaining parts taken from reference TRBV5-8 and TRBJ1-1, reads EAGVTQSPTHLIKTRGQQATLRCSPISGHTSVYWYQQALGLGLQFLLWYDEGEERNRGNFPPRFSGRQFPNYSSELNVNALELEDSALYLCASSSQNRGTGSGTEAFFGQGTRLTVV.

The DNA of the CDR3 is TGTGCCTGGTACCGACCCAAACAACCTTTCTTT. The encoded protein is CAWYRPKQPFF. V is TRBV30 and J is TRBJ1-1; D gene uncertain. Germline V gene lookup returns CDR1 GTSNPN and CDR2 SVGIG (reference sequence). The CDR3 contains 11 residues. The germline V and J ends were trimmed by 5 bases and 12 bases, with 16 bases remaining between them.

Comments on this clone: At one of its ends the junction is not consistent with the germline gene, which may arise from a read error. The chain uses TRBV7-7 and TRBJ2-3; 13 bases line up with TRBD2. The CDR3 has 16 residues. Germline V CDR1 and CDR2: SSHAT, FNYEAQ (reference sequence). Here the CDR3 DNA reads TGTGCTAGCAGCCCCGGACTAGCGGGAGTCACAGATACGCAGTATTTT. This sequence encodes CASSPGLAGVTDTQYF.

The rearrangement joins TRBV5-1 to TRBJ2-4; a weak D match, TRBD2 (6 bases). Deletions cut 0 bases from V and 0 bases from J, with 13 bases between. Germline CDR1 SGHRS, CDR2 YFSETQ. The CDR3 is made up of 17 amino acids. This CDR3 reads CASSLGSSGLAKNIQYF. The CDR3 nucleotides read TGCGCCAGCAGCTTGGGGTCATCGGGACTAGCCAAAAACATTCAGTACTTC.

The chain is built from TRBV5-4 and TRBJ2-3; TRBD2 might be the D (6 bases). The germline CDR1 and CDR2 sequences are SGHNT and YYREEE (reference sequence). This CDR3 is built from 15 residues. V lost 2 bases and J 0 bases, leaving 10 bases between the germline ends. CDR3 amino acids: CASSFTGTSTDTQYF. As DNA, the CDR3 is TGTGCCAGCAGCTTCACCGGGACTAGCACAGATACGCAGTATTTT.

This rearrangement joins TRBV7-8 to TRBJ1-5; tentative D call: TRBD1 (6 bases). CDR1 is SGHVS, CDR2 FQNEAQ, per germline. The germline V and J ends were trimmed by 5 bases and 1 base, with 15 bases remaining between them. The CDR3 has 16 residues. Written as DNA, the CDR3 is TGTGCCAGCAGCCAGCATCAGGGGAAAAGCAATCAGCCCCAGCATTTT. It translates to CASSQHQGKSNQPQHF.

The rearrangement links TRBV11-2 to TRBJ2-1; TRBD2 matches at 12 bases. CDR1 SGHAT and CDR2 FQNNGV come from the germline V gene. V gave up 4 bases and J gave up 7 bases; unmatched junction bases: 5. The CDR3 extends over 15 amino acids. The CDR3 is CASSSTSGSINEQFF. CDR3 in DNA: TGTGCCAGCAGCTCGACTAGCGGGAGTATTAATGAGCAGTTCTTC.

This chain joins TRBV28 and TRBJ1-2; perhaps TRBD1 as D (5 bases). Trimming removed 5 bases from V and 4 bases from J, with 14 bases in between. Germline loops: CDR1 MDHEN, CDR2 SYDVKM. The CDR3 consists of 14 residues. CDR3 amino acids: CASSMGLGSYGYTF. The CDR3 DNA follows: TGTGCCAGCAGTATGGGGCTGGGGAGCTATGGCTACACCTTC.

This chain links TRBV7-9 with TRBJ2-5; D is possibly TRBD2 (5 bases). The CDR3 covers 13 residues. V lost 6 bases, J lost 1 base, and 9 bases lay in between. Germline V gene lookup returns CDR1 SEHNR and CDR2 FQNEAQ (reference sequence). DNA of the CDR3: TGTGCCAGCAGTCCGGACTCCCAAGAGACCCAGTACTTC. Translated, it gives CASSPDSQETQYF.

V gene TRBV7-6 combines with J gene TRBJ2-7; D is uncertain. Germline V CDR1 and CDR2: SGHVS, FNYEAQ. This CDR3 region has 14 residues. The V end lost 0 bases, the J end lost 5 bases, and 11 bases lay between the germline ends. The CDR3 coding sequence is TGTGCCAGCAGCTTAGCGTCTCCCCTCAACGAGCAGTACTTC. Protein product: CASSLASPLNEQYF.

CDR3 protein: CASSLERGGETQYF. The CDR3 nucleotides read TGTGCCAGCAGCTTGGAGAGAGGCGGAGAGACCCAGTACTTC. The V call is TRBV5-4, the J call TRBJ2-5; D gene unclear. Germline CDR1 SGHNT, CDR2 YYREEE (reference sequence). Between the trimmed V and J ends, which lost 0 bases and 4 bases, there was a span of 10 bases. There are 14 residues in the CDR3.

The rearrangement links TRBV6-5 to TRBJ2-6, with D possibly being TRBD1 (6 bases). Trimming left V 2 bases short and J 2 bases short, with 10 bases between. This CDR3 region has 16 residues. Germline V gives CDR1 MNHEY, CDR2 SVGAGI. The CDR3 loop is CASSYGQRAGANVLTF. For the CDR3, the DNA is TGTGCCAGCAGTTACGGACAGAGGGCTGGGGCCAACGTCCTGACTTTC.

The chain recombines TRBV7-9 with TRBJ1-6, with 7 positions matching TRBD1. This CDR3 is 18 amino acids long. Looked up from germline, CDR1 is SEHNR and CDR2 is FQNEAQ (reference sequence). V gave up 5 bases and J gave up 0 bases; unmatched junction bases: 10. The CDR3 loop reads CASSAQGGLGSYNSPLHF. For the CDR3, the DNA is TGTGCCAGCAGCGCCCAGGGGGGCCTTGGCTCCTATAATTCACCCCTCCACTTT.

This chain connects TRBV27 to TRBJ1-2, with 7 bases matching TRBD1. The germline gives CDR1 MNHEY, CDR2 SMNVEV (reference sequence). V shed 4 bases, J shed 6 bases, and the junction held 5 bases outside the gene matches. The length of the CDR3 is 13 residues. The CDR3 coding sequence is TGTGCCAGCAGTTCTAGACAGGGACATGGCTACACCTTC. Translating gives CASSSRQGHGYTF.

As DNA, the CDR3 is TGCGCCAGCAGCCAAGGACAGGGGAAAACCTATAGCAATCAGCCCCAGCATTTT. Encoded protein: CASSQGQGKTYSNQPQHF. The rearrangement uses TRBV4-1 and TRBJ1-5, with TRBD1 identical over 8 bases. The junction had 8 bases not matched to a gene; V was cut back by 1 base and J by 0 bases. Germline assignment: CDR1 MGHRA and CDR2 YSYEKL. The CDR3 covers 18 residues.

The V gene is TRBV7-9, the J gene TRBJ1-3, with unresolved D. Germline assignment: CDR1 SEHNR and CDR2 FQNEAQ (reference sequence). The CDR3 totals 14 residues. The V end lost 5 bases, the J end lost 5 bases, and 13 bases lay between the germline ends. CDR3 region: CASSPAGRRNTIYF. The CDR3 nucleotides are TGTGCCAGCAGCCCAGCGGGTAGAAGAAACACCATATATTTT.

The chain joins TRBV6-5 to TRBJ2-7; D might be TRBD1 (6 bases). Germline values: CDR1 MNHEY, CDR2 SVGAGI. CDR3 size: 14 residues. V shed 2 bases and J shed 7 bases, with 15 bases lying between them. For the CDR3, the DNA is TGTGCCAGCAGTTACGTACAGGGCCGGGGAGAGCAGTACTTC. As protein: CASSYVQGRGEQYF.

This rearrangement joins TRBV13 to TRBJ2-1, with 11 bases lining up with TRBD2. The trim removed 6 bases at V and 6 bases at J, leaving 7 bases unmatched. Germline lookup yields CDR1 PRHDT and CDR2 FYEKMQ (reference sequence). The CDR3 runs 15 residues. The CDR3 sequence is CASSLSGGAINEQFF. The CDR3 nucleotides read TGTGCCAGCAGTCTTAGCGGGGGGGCGATCAATGAGCAGTTCTTC.

The chain combines TRBV28 with TRBJ1-3; 7 positions match TRBD1. There are 16 residues in the CDR3. The V gene end was trimmed by 6 bases and the J gene end by 0 bases; junction bases not matched to a gene: 8. Germline V CDR1 and CDR2: MDHEN, SYDVKM. The CDR3 nucleotides are TGTGCCAGCAGGGCTCAGGGGGGGGCCTCTGGAAACACCATATATTTT. This codes for CASRAQGGASGNTIYF. Complete variable domain (other parts from reference TRBV28 and TRBJ1-3): DVKVTQSSRYLVKRTGEKVFLECVQDMDHENMFWYRQDPGLGLRLIYFSYDVKMKEKGDIPEGYSVSREKKERFSLILESASTNQTSMYLCASRAQGGASGNTIYFGEGSWLTVV.

This sequence joins TRBV6-6 and TRBJ1-1; tentative D call: TRBD1 (6 bases). V lost 7 bases and J 6 bases, leaving 18 bases between the germline ends. Germline CDR1 is MNHNY and CDR2 is SVGAGI (reference sequence). The CDR3 extends over 14 amino acids. This CDR3 reads CASIPGALVAEAFF. CDR3 nucleotide sequence: TGTGCCAGCATACCAGGGGCGCTAGTCGCTGAAGCTTTCTTT.

This clone showed up just once. V is TRBV5-5 and J is TRBJ1-2, with D unresolved. The CDR3 consists of 15 residues. The V end was cut by 6 bases, the J end by 4 bases, with 19 bases between. Germline V gene data show CDR1 as SGHKS and CDR2 as YYEKEE (reference sequence). The CDR3, as DNA: TGTGCCAGCAACCCCAGCGGTGCCCCCCTCTATGGCTACACCTTC. Translated: CASNPSGAPLYGYTF.

The chain combines TRBV5-6 with TRBJ1-1; perhaps TRBD1 as D (6 bases). Deletions cut 1 base from V and 4 bases from J, with 11 bases between. This CDR3 spans 14 amino acids. The germline V gene has CDR1 SGHDT and CDR2 YYEEEE. Here the CDR3 reads CASSLTGGGTEAFF. The CDR3, as DNA: TGTGCCAGCAGCTTGACAGGAGGGGGCACTGAAGCTTTCTTT.

In the case of this clone: Within the sample, other DNA sequences also encode this same CDR3. The gene calls are TRBV5-1 and TRBJ1-5, with 7 bases aligning to TRBD1. The CDR3 covers 15 residues. V was clipped by 0 bases and J by 4 bases; unmatched bases: 4. The germline CDR1 and CDR2 sequences are SGHRS and YFSETQ. The CDR3 is CASSLGPQGNQPQHF. The CDR3 DNA sequence: TGCGCCAGCAGCTTGGGCCCACAGGGGAATCAGCCCCAGCATTTT.

The chain has TRBV19 and TRBJ1-6, with unresolved D. Germline CDR1 and CDR2: LNHDA and SQIVND (reference sequence). The CDR3 extends over 15 amino acids. V lost 6 bases, J lost 0 bases, and 9 bases lay in between. Here the CDR3 reads CASSLGYSYNSPLHF. The CDR3 DNA follows: TGTGCCAGTAGCCTGGGTTACTCCTATAATTCACCCCTCCACTTT.

With respect to this clone: Different DNA sequences within this sample yield the same CDR3. The CDR3 loop reads CASSPGTGSYNEQFF. In DNA form, the CDR3 reads TGCGCCAGCAGCCCCGGGACAGGGTCCTACAATGAGCAGTTCTTC. The rearrangement uses TRBV5-1 and TRBJ2-1; 9 bases align to TRBD1. Germline V gene data show CDR1 as SGHRS and CDR2 as YFSETQ. The V and J ends lost 4 bases and 1 base, in that order; junction bases with no gene match: 3. CDR3 length: 15 amino acids.

The chain uses TRBV7-8 and TRBJ1-6; 11 nucleotides match TRBD1. V shed 5 bases, J shed 7 bases, and the junction held 4 bases outside the gene matches. The length of the CDR3 is 15 residues. CDR1 is SGHVS, CDR2 FQNEAQ, per germline. The CDR3 DNA follows: TGTGCCAGCAGCACGGGACAGGGGGTCAATTCACCCCTCCACTTT. Amino acid sequence: CASSTGQGVNSPLHF. Filled out from reference TRBV7-8 and TRBJ1-6, the complete variable domain reads GAGVSQSPRYKVAKRGQDVALRCDPISGHVSLFWYQQALGQGPEFLTYFQNEAQLDKSGLPSDRFFAERPEGSVSTLKIQRTQQEDSAVYLCASSTGQGVNSPLHFGNGTRLTVT.

J is TRBJ2-5 and V is TRBV19; the D gene is possibly TRBD1 (6 bases). The V end was cut by 5 bases, the J end by 9 bases, with 22 bases between. The CDR3 consists of 15 residues. Germline CDR1 is LNHDA and CDR2 is SQIVND (reference sequence). CDR3 bases: TGTGCCAGTAGTTCTACAGGGTCCCCGAATAAGGCCCAGTACTTC. The encoded protein is CASSSTGSPNKAQYF.

The J gene is TRBJ1-2, the V gene TRBV10-2, with 12 bases identical to TRBD1. This CDR3 spans 15 amino acids. Trimming at V came to 6 bases and at J to 6 bases, leaving 8 bases not matched to a gene. Germline V CDR1 and CDR2: WSHSY, SAAADI. The CDR3 here is CASRGTGGDSNGYTF. The CDR3 DNA follows: TGCGCCAGCAGGGGGACAGGGGGCGATTCAAATGGCTACACCTTC.